The rows below give T cell receptor beta chains drawn from one sample of a study of T cell repertoires in cytomegalovirus infection. A single record per CDR3 protein comes from TCRdb applying MiXCR to the reads. This sample has some 920,000 distinct CDR3 sequences, with approximately 30% found just once. These receptors' targets are unknown. Sample: cultured CD8+ T cells from PBMCs, taken from culture after CMV antigen stimulation. The receptor source for this set is a human donor in good health (CMV status not recorded). Some clones in this sample may be carry-over from other donors' samples. The CDR3 runs from the conserved cysteine through the conserved F or W.

v_call,cdr3_aa
TRBV6-5,CASSVGVAQYF
TRBV27,CASSGTIYNEQFF
TRBV12-3/TRBV12-4,CASSDMGPGFGYTF
TRBV7-2,CASSSHRDTNSPLHF
TRBV6-1,CASSFMRGRGPYNEQFF
TRBV12-3/TRBV12-4,CASSLNTGGSPLHF
TRBV6-2/TRBV6-3,CASSYSGTIPSYNEQFF
TRBV5-6,CASSFGHDTGELFF
TRBV7-2,CATRDSGGWNTGELFF
TRBV7-6,CASSSRGSPYQPQHF
TRBV6-2/TRBV6-3,CASSPLRQDIFTDTQYF
TRBV27,CASSLRQGESEQFF
TRBV28,CASSKQGPLYGYTF
TRBV5-1,CASSWTTDRNNSPLHF
TRBV27,CASSLYRSIETQYF
TRBV19,CASSIVREWSQPQHF
TRBV27,CASSLQTSGPSADTQYF
TRBV7-8,CASSLDETYLYNGQFF
TRBV12-3/TRBV12-4,CASSSSRTSGRLGEQYF
TRBV5-4,CASSRVPFETPYNEQFF
TRBV12-3/TRBV12-4,CANSSQDREWNEQFF
TRBV27,CASSPGTGLYNEQFF
TRBV4-1,CASSQEWTGNYGYTF
TRBV7-6,CASSLVHSEAFF
TRBV5-1,CASSYDRGGAHEQYF
TRBV12-3/TRBV12-4,CASRSLSEGYTF
TRBV12-3/TRBV12-4,CASSLSPQGNTEAFF
TRBV19,CASSPRVFPYEQYF
TRBV27,CASSLASSYNEQFF
TRBV7-8,CASSPSSAGWDTQYF
TRBV5-1,CASSLLQEQFF
TRBV10-3,CAISDGPETDTQYF
TRBV7-6,CASSGGQGGNMDTEAFF
TRBV10-3,CAISDVDRGDTEAFF
TRBV7-8,CASSLELVGSANYGYTF
TRBV4-1,CASSQDSGEGANTEAFF
TRBV7-9,CASSPRQGGTDTQYF
TRBV28,CASGGTGGRQPQHF
TRBV20-1,CSARGGTGVYGYTF
TRBV9,CASSVDRDMYTEAFF
TRBV9,CASSVGYGPYEQYF
TRBV7-2,CASSPRTETYEQYF